This T cell receptor (beta chain) was documented in a study of preoperative IRX-2 immunotherapy in early breast cancer. The V segment lost 4 bases and the J segment 2 bases; nucleotides outside the gene matches: 2. This CDR3 region has 14 residues. The germline gives CDR1 MDHEN, CDR2 SYDVKM. Indicated treatment: preoperative locoregional IRX-2 cytokine immunotherapy. Here immunoSEQ multiplex PCR was the method, and the copy in TCRdb shows in-frame clones only, minus some. The repertoire holds around 10,000 clones, 75% to 90% seen once, with roughly 6% in the top ten. The sequence derives from a human donor with breast cancer. The V and J genes are TRBV28 and TRBJ2-7; 10 bases are a match to TRBD1. Material: lymph node tissue, obtained before IRX-2 immunotherapy. As DNA, the CDR3 is TGTGCCAGCAGTTCGGACAGGGGGGCCTACGAGCAGTACTTC. Translation gives CASSSDRGAYEQYF. The full variable domain, completed using reference TRBV28 and TRBJ2-7, is DVKVTQSSRYLVKRTGEKVFLECVQDMDHENMFWYRQDPGLGLRLIYFSYDVKMKEKGDIPEGYSVSREKKERFSLILESASTNQTSMYLCASSSDRGAYEQYFGPGTRLTVT.